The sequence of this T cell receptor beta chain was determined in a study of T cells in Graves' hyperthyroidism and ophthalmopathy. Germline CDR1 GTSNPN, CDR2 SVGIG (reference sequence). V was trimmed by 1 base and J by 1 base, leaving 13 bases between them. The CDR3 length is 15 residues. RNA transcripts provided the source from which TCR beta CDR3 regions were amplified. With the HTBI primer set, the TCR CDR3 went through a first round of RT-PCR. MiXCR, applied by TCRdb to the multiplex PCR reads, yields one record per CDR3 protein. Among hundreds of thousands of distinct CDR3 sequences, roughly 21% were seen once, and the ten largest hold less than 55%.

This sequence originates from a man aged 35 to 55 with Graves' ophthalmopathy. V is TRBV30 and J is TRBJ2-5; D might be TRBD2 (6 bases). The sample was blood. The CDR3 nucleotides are TGTGCCTGGAGTGATAAGACTAGGTCCCAAGAGACCCAGTACTTC. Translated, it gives CAWSDKTRSQETQYF.